Below are 14 T cell receptor beta chains sequenced from a single sample in a study of cytomegalovirus exposure and HLA in healthy donors. 60 Vbeta and 13 Jbeta primers were used in PCR. TCRdb keeps only in-frame clones here, not all; method: immunoSEQ multiplex PCR. The sample has around 190,000 clones, more than 75% seen once. The sequenced material came from PBMCs. All receptors derive from a man aged 35 to 55 in good health and CMV-seropositive.

V usage is TRBV9 and J usage is TRBJ1-4; 7 nucleotides match TRBD1. Germline V gene lookup returns CDR1 SGDLS and CDR2 YYNGEE. The CDR3 length is 15 residues. Trimming removed 0 bases from V and 7 bases from J; junction bases left unmatched: 6. The CDR3 nucleotides read TGTGCCAGCAGCGTAGACAGGGGTGGCGGTGAAAAACTGTTTTTT. This encodes CASSVDRGGGEKLFF. Combining the CDR3 with reference TRBV9 and TRBJ1-4 gives the whole variable domain DSGVTQTPKHLITATGQRVTLRCSPRSGDLSVYWYQQSLDQGLQFLIQYYNGEERAKGNILERFSAQQFPDLHSELNLSSLELGDSALYFCASSVDRGGGEKLFFGSGTQLSVL.

V gene TRBV27 combines with J gene TRBJ2-3, with 9 bases matching TRBD1. Germline CDR1 and CDR2: MNHEY and SMNVEV (reference sequence). After removal of 4 bases from V and 4 bases from J, the junction contained 6 bases not matched to a gene. The CDR3 consists of 15 residues. CDR3: CASSSSGTGSDTQYF. The CDR3 nucleotides are TGTGCCAGCAGTTCCTCCGGGACAGGGTCAGATACGCAGTATTTT.

This chain connects TRBV29-1 to TRBJ2-1, with a weak D call TRBD1 (7 bases). CDR1 and CDR2 from the germline V gene are SQVTM and ANQGSEA. The V end was cut by 6 bases, the J end by 9 bases, with 24 bases between. The CDR3 length is 15 residues. The CDR3 DNA reads TGCAGCGTACACCAGGGGGACTTCGGGGGTATTGAGCAGTTCTTC. Residues: CSVHQGDFGGIEQFF.

The chain employs TRBV2 and TRBJ1-5; D gene uncertain. This CDR3 is built from 14 residues. Germline CDR1 SNHLY, CDR2 FYNNEI. Trimming stripped 5 bases from V and 7 bases from J, with 15 bases between. The CDR3 is CASSPGELYQPQHF. The CDR3 region has the DNA TGTGCCAGCAGTCCCGGTGAACTGTACCAGCCCCAGCATTTT. The full variable domain, rest sourced from reference TRBV2 and TRBJ1-5, is EPEVTQTPSHQVTQMGQEVILRCVPISNHLYFYWYRQILGQKVEFLVSFYNNEISEKSEIFDDQFSVERPDGSNFTLKIRSTKLEDSAMYFCASSPGELYQPQHFGDGTRLSIL.

J is TRBJ2-7 and V is TRBV7-2, with TRBD2 as a possible D gene (5 bases). V was trimmed by 4 bases and J by 5 bases, leaving 15 bases between them. CDR3 length equals 14 residues. Germline V lookup: CDR1 SGHTA, CDR2 FQGNSA. This chain's CDR3 is CASSSSGFVDEQYF. The DNA of the CDR3 is TGTGCCAGCAGCTCTTCGGGATTCGTCGACGAGCAGTACTTC.

The V and J genes are TRBV28 and TRBJ1-2; TRBD1 matches at 9 bases. Trimming cost V 3 bases and J 8 bases; bases outside gene matches: 7. The CDR3 loop spans 14 amino acids. The germline gives CDR1 MDHEN, CDR2 SYDVKM. The CDR3, as DNA: TGTGCCAGCAGTTTCCCGGACAGGGGTACAGGCTACACCTTC. This gives the protein CASSFPDRGTGYTF.

The J gene is TRBJ1-4, the V gene TRBV4-1; D unclear. V lost 0 bases and J lost 4, with 21 bases in between. The CDR3 loop spans 19 amino acids. CDR1 and CDR2 (germline): MGHRA, YSYEKL. CDR3 in DNA: TGCGCCAGCAGCCAAGAAGGTCAGGTGGGAGGCAGGTTTAATGAAAAACTGTTTTTT. It yields the protein CASSQEGQVGGRFNEKLFF.

V is TRBV5-1 and J is TRBJ2-3; TRBD1 matches at 11 bases. The CDR3 totals 16 residues. Per germline, CDR1 SGHRS and CDR2 YFSETQ. Trimming at V came to 2 bases and at J to 0 bases, leaving 2 bases not matched to a gene. The CDR3 DNA reads as TGCGCCAGCAGCTTTGGACAGGGGGCTAGCACAGATACGCAGTATTTT. Residues: CASSFGQGASTDTQYF.

V is TRBV27 and J is TRBJ2-3, with 7 bases matching TRBD1. V was clipped by 5 bases and J by 2 bases; unmatched bases: 4. The length of the CDR3 is 14 residues. Germline CDR1 and CDR2: MNHEY and SMNVEV (reference sequence). CDR3: CASSIGTDTDTQYF. In DNA, the CDR3 is TGTGCCAGCAGTATCGGGACAGACACAGATACGCAGTATTTT.

CDR3 nucleotides: TGCGCCACTAGGATGGGACAGGGACGCACTGAAGCTTTCTTT. Translated, it gives CATRMGQGRTEAFF. The V and J genes are TRBV10-2 and TRBJ1-1, with 9 positions matching TRBD1. The CDR3 consists of 14 residues. V shed 10 bases, J shed 4 bases, and the junction held 10 bases outside the gene matches. Germline CDR1 reads WSHSY; CDR2 reads SAAADI.

This chain uses TRBV6-6 with TRBJ2-2; 7 bases line up with TRBD1. This CDR3 region has 13 residues. Germline V lookup: CDR1 MNHNY, CDR2 SVGAGI (reference sequence). V dropped 7 bases and J dropped 7; count of bases not matched to a gene: 6. The CDR3 loop is CASTVQGFGELFF. The DNA for the CDR3 is TGTGCCAGCACAGTACAGGGGTTCGGGGAGCTGTTTTTT.

In DNA form, the CDR3 reads TGCGCCAGCAGCGTCGGGACTAGCGGTTCCTACGAGCAGTACTTC. Protein product: CASSVGTSGSYEQYF. The V gene is TRBV5-1, the J gene TRBJ2-5; 11 bases agree with TRBD2. TRBJ2-7 matches the DNA end more closely, so the J call is doubtful. Germline values: CDR1 SGHRS, CDR2 YFSETQ. CDR3 length: 15 amino acids.

CDR3 sequence reads: CASSLRKHPYEQYF. The DNA for the CDR3 is TGTGCCAGCAGTTTGAGGAAACACCCCTACGAGCAGTACTTC. This chain links TRBV28 with TRBJ2-5; D unclear. The closer fit of TRBJ2-7 to the DNA end suggests the J call may be wrong. The CDR3 has 14 amino acids. The germline V gene encodes CDR1 MDHEN and CDR2 SYDVKM.

The chain links TRBV7-8 to TRBJ2-1, with a possible D match to TRBD1 (5 bases). This CDR3 is 18 amino acids long. V gave up 1 base and J gave up 1 base, with 17 bases separating them. Germline values: CDR1 SGHVS, CDR2 FQNEAQ. The CDR3 bases are TGTGCCAGCAGCTTAGGGACGGCAGGGATAATGTCCTACAATGAGCAGTTCTTC. Amino acids: CASSLGTAGIMSYNEQFF.